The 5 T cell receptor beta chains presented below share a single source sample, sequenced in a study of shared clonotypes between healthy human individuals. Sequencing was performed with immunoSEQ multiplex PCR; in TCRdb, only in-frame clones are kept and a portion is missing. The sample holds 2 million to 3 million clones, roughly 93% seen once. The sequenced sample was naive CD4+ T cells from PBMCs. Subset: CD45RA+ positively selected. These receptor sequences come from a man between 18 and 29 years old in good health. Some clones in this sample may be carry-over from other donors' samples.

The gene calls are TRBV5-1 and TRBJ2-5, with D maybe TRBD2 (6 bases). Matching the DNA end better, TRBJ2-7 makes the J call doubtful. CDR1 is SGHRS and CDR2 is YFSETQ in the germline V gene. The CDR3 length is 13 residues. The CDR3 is CASSPGLNYEQYF. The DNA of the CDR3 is TGCGCCAGCAGCCCAGGACTAAACTACGAGCAGTACTTC.

The CDR3 nucleotides read TGTGCCAGCAGGCCGGGACCGTTGTACGAGCAGTACTTC. The encoded protein is CASRPGPLYEQYF. The rearrangement uses TRBV28 and TRBJ2-7, with D possibly being TRBD1 or TRBD2 (5 bases each). Germline V gives CDR1 MDHEN, CDR2 SYDVKM. The CDR3 is made up of 13 amino acids. V was trimmed by 6 bases and J by 4 bases, leaving 13 bases between them.

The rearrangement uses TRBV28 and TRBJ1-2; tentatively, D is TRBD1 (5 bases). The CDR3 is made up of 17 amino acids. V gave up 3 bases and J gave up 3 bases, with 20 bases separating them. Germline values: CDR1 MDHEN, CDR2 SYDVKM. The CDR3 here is CASSFWGLKEGDYGYTF. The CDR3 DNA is TGTGCCAGCAGTTTTTGGGGGTTGAAGGAAGGCGACTATGGCTACACCTTC.

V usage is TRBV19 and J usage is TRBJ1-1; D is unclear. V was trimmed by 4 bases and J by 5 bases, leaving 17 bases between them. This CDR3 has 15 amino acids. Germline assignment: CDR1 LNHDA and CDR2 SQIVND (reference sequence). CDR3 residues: CASSTRRRDTTEAFF. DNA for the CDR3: TGTGCCAGTAGTACCCGTCGGAGGGATACGACTGAAGCTTTCTTT.

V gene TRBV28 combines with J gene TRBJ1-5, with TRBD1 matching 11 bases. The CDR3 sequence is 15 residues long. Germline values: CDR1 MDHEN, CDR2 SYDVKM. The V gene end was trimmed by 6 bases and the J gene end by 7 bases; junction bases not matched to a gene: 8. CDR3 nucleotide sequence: TGTGCCAGCAGCCCAAGAGGACAGGGGGCCCAGCCCCAGCATTTT. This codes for CASSPRGQGAQPQHF.